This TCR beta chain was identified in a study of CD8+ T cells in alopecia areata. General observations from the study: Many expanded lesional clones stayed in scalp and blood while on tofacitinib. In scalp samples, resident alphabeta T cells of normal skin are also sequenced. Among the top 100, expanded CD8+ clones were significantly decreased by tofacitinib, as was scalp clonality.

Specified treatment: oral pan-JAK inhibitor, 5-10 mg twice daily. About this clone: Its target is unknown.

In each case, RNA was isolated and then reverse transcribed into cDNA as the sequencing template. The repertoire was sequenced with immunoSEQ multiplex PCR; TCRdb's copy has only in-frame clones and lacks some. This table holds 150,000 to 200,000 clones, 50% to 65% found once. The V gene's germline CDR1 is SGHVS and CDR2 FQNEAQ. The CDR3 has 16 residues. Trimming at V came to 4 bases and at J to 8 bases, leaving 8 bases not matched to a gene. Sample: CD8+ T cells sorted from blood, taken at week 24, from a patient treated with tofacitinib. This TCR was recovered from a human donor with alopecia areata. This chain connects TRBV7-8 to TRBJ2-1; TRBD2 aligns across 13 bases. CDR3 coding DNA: TGTGCCAGCAGCTCTACTAGCGGGGGGGCCGGAGATGAGCAGTTCTTC. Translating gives CASSSTSGGAGDEQFF.